The 18 T cell receptor beta chains in this list originate from one sample, sequenced in a study of T-cell reconstitution after alpha-beta-depleted transplantation in children. Preparation of the TCRbeta library involved a method that used unique molecular identifiers. One entry per CDR3 protein results from TCRdb running MiXCR on the PCR reads. The sample holds 110,000 or so distinct CDR3 sequences, 5% to 7% seen once. The sample was PBMCs, mostly from graft donor cells, taken 360 days after TCRalphabeta/CD19-depleted stem cell transplant. These TCRs come from a male patient aged 2 to 10 who had a stem cell transplant for acute lymphoblastic leukemia, so the T cells may come from the graft donor.

Many counts were recorded for this clonotype. V usage is TRBV12-3 or TRBV12-4 and J usage is TRBJ1-5, with 7 bases that match TRBD1. This CDR3 contains 13 residues. The J segment lost 4 bases and the V segment lost 5 bases, leaving 2 bases of the junction unmatched. DNA of the CDR3: TGTGCCAGCAGTCTGGACAGGAATCAGCCCCAGCATTTT. It translates to CASSLDRNQPQHF.

This clonotype was counted ten times or more. The chain links TRBV5-6 to TRBJ1-1; D call uncertain. The CDR3 loop spans 12 amino acids. Germline CDR1 SGHDT, CDR2 YYEEEE. V dropped 0 bases and J dropped 5 bases, with 5 bases sitting between them. CDR3 protein: CASSLVRTEAFF. CDR3 in DNA: TGTGCCAGCAGCTTGGTGAGGACTGAAGCTTTCTTT.

The J gene is TRBJ2-7, the V gene TRBV7-6; tentatively, D is TRBD1 or TRBD2 (5 bases each). CDR3 length: 15 amino acids. The germline V gene encodes CDR1 SGHVS and CDR2 FNYEAQ. Trimming removed 4 bases from V and 3 bases from J, with 16 bases in between. CDR3 DNA sequence: TGTGCCAGCAGCTCCCTATATGGGGGTCACTACGAGCAGTACTTC. Translation: CASSSLYGGHYEQYF.

This clonotype showed up many times. The limits of the CDR3 on the DNA are not certain, so only TCRdb's listed CDR3 is given. V gene TRBV6-2 or TRBV6-3 combines with J gene TRBJ2-7; TRBD1 is the table's D call, not checked against the DNA. CDR1 is MNHEY, CDR2 SVGEGT, per germline. The CDR3 extends over 15 residues, inclusive of both ends. The CDR3 sequence: CASSSSGPSSYEQYF.

In this sample, this clonotype turned up many times. The chain employs TRBV7-2 and TRBJ2-3, with D unclear. Germline assignment: CDR1 SGHTA and CDR2 FQGNSA. The CDR3 extends over 16 amino acids. Trimming removed 0 bases at V and 1 base at J, with 11 bases between. Here the CDR3 DNA reads TGTGCCAGCAGCTTAGCGCGGCAAAGAGGCACAGATACGCAGTATTTT. Translating it yields CASSLARQRGTDTQYF.

The sample holds many counts of this clonotype. The chain employs TRBV20-1 and TRBJ2-7; D is ambiguous. Germline V gives CDR1 DFQATT, CDR2 SNEGSKA (reference sequence). This CDR3 has 13 residues. The V and J ends lost 2 bases and 3 bases respectively, with 11 bases between them. The CDR3 region has the DNA TGCAGTGCTAGATCTGGGAAGAACTACGAGCAGTACTTC. This sequence encodes CSARSGKNYEQYF.

Remarks on this clonotype: A read error may produce the germline difference seen at one junction end. The CDR3 coding sequence is TGCGCCAGCAGCCCCCACCTCGACGGTTCCGTGAGCGACTTT. This encodes CASSPHLDGSVSDF. The chain has TRBV4-3 and TRBJ1-6, with unresolved D. Germline CDR1 is LGHNA and CDR2 is YSLEER. The CDR3 extends over 14 amino acids.

This clonotype showed up many times. J is TRBJ2-3 and V is TRBV12-3 or TRBV12-4; tentative D call: TRBD2 (5 bases). The V end was cut by 6 bases, the J end by 6 bases, with 10 bases between. The CDR3 contains 12 residues. CDR3 sequence (DNA): TGTGCCAGCAGCCCCCGAGGGGATACGCAGTATTTT. Amino acid sequence: CASSPRGDTQYF.

At least ten counts were recorded for this clonotype. The chain employs TRBV4-1 and TRBJ2-7; D is undetermined. Trimming stripped 3 bases from V and 2 bases from J, with 17 bases between. CDR1 is MGHRA, CDR2 YSYEKL, per germline. This CDR3 region has 16 residues. The CDR3 DNA reads TGCGCCAGCAGCCACCATTGGGCCGTGGATGCCTACGAGCAGTACTTC. Protein: CASSHHWAVDAYEQYF.

This clonotype is a singleton in its sample. V usage is TRBV9 and J usage is TRBJ2-3; D not resolved. Germline-derived CDR1 and CDR2 are SGDLS and YYNGEE. This CDR3 spans 14 amino acids. Trimming took off 0 bases at V and 3 bases at J, with 8 bases between the two ends. The CDR3: CASSVGRATDTQYF. The CDR3 region has the DNA TGTGCCAGCAGCGTAGGTAGGGCAACAGATACGCAGTATTTT.

This clonotype was picked up many times. The genes are TRBV4-2 and TRBJ2-1; no firm D call. V gave up 1 base and J gave up 7 bases, with 11 bases separating them. The CDR3 consists of 14 residues. Germline V gene sequence: CDR1 LGHNA, CDR2 YNFKEQ. This CDR3 reads CASSQGGSLNEQFF. In DNA form, the CDR3 reads TGTGCCAGCAGCCAAGGGGGTAGTTTAAATGAGCAGTTCTTC.

There are many counts of this clonotype. The chain uses TRBV9 and TRBJ2-7, with D perhaps assigned TRBD1 or TRBD2 (5 bases each). The germline V and J ends were trimmed by 0 bases and 4 bases, with 8 bases remaining between them. The CDR3 has 13 residues. CDR1 and CDR2 (germline): SGDLS, YYNGEE. The DNA for the CDR3 is TGTGCCAGCAGCGTAGCGTGGGGGTACGAGCAGTACTTC. It encodes CASSVAWGYEQYF.

The rearrangement joins TRBV28 to TRBJ2-7; 8 bases fit TRBD2. The CDR3 loop spans 18 amino acids. Germline V gene sequence: CDR1 MDHEN, CDR2 SYDVKM. V was pared by 5 bases and J by 3 bases, with 18 bases of the junction left unmatched. In DNA, the CDR3 is TGTGCCAGCAGTCAGCCGACGTGGGTTAGCGGGGCCAACTACGAGCAGTACTTC. Translation gives CASSQPTWVSGANYEQYF.

This clonotype was picked up a small number of times. The rearrangement joins TRBV7-2 to TRBJ2-7; D is ambiguous. V was cut by 1 base and J by 6 bases, with 10 bases left in between. The CDR3 is 13 amino acids. CDR1 is SGHTA and CDR2 is FQGNSA in the germline V gene. The CDR3 DNA reads as TGTGCCAGCAGCTTAGATGCGTTGGTCGAGCAGTACTTC. Its translation is CASSLDALVEQYF.

This clonotype occurred a few times. The chain couples TRBV7-8 to TRBJ2-5; D remains ambiguous. CDR1 and CDR2 (germline): SGHVS, FQNEAQ. This CDR3 is 16 amino acids long. The V and J ends lost 4 bases and 5 bases respectively, with 20 bases between them. The CDR3 is CASSSEAKGWWETQYF. Written as DNA, the CDR3 is TGTGCCAGCAGCTCTGAGGCGAAGGGCTGGTGGGAGACCCAGTACTTC.

In its sample, this clonotype was seen a few times. The DNA of the CDR3 is TGTGCCAGCAGCTGGGGGGAGGGGACTAGAAGCTACGAGCAGTACTTC. Encoded protein: CASSWGEGTRSYEQYF. The V and J genes are TRBV7-9 and TRBJ2-7; 8 positions match TRBD2. V was pared by 4 bases and J by 3 bases, with 11 bases of the junction left unmatched. The germline V gene has CDR1 SEHNR and CDR2 FQNEAQ (reference sequence). The CDR3 sequence is 16 residues long. Using reference TRBV7-9 and TRBJ2-7 for the parts outside the CDR3, the full variable domain is DTGVSQNPRHKITKRGQNVTFRCDPISEHNRLYWYRQTLGQGPEFLTYFQNEAQLEKSRLLSDRFSAERPKGSFSTLEIQRTEQGDSAMYLCASSWGEGTRSYEQYFGPGTRLTVT.

There are many counts of this clonotype. The V and J genes are TRBV20-1 and TRBJ2-7, with D maybe TRBD2 (6 bases). Germline lookup yields CDR1 DFQATT and CDR2 SNEGSKA (reference sequence). The CDR3 runs to 12 residues. The V end was cut by 0 bases, the J end by 6 bases, with 9 bases between. The CDR3 DNA reads TGCAGTGCTAGAGATAGCGGACCCGAGCAGTACTTC. Translated, it gives CSARDSGPEQYF.

This clonotype has at least ten counts. This chain uses TRBV20-1 with TRBJ2-1; 7 bases fit TRBD2. The CDR3 loop spans 13 amino acids. Germline-derived CDR1 and CDR2 are DFQATT and SNEGSKA (reference sequence). J was trimmed by 3 bases and V by 6 bases; bases with no gene match: 5. The CDR3: CSARGGSYNEQFF. For the CDR3, the DNA is TGCAGTGCGCGGGGCGGGAGCTACAATGAGCAGTTCTTC.